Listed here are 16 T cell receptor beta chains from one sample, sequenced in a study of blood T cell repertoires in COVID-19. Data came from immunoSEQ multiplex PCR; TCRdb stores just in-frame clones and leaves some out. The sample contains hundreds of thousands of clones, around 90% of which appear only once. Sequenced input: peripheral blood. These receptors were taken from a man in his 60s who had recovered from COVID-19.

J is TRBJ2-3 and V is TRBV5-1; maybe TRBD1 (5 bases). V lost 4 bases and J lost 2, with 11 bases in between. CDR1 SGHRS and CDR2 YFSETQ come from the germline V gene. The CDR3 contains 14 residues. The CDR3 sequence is CASSPGHLTDTQYF. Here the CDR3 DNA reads TGCGCCAGCAGCCCCGGACACCTCACAGATACGCAGTATTTT.

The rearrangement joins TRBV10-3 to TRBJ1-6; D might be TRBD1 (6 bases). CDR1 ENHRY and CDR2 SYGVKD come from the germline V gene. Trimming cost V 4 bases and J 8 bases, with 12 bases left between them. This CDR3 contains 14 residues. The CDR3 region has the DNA TGTGCCATCAGTGTTGGAGGGGGGGATTCACCCCTCCACTTT. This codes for CAISVGGGDSPLHF.

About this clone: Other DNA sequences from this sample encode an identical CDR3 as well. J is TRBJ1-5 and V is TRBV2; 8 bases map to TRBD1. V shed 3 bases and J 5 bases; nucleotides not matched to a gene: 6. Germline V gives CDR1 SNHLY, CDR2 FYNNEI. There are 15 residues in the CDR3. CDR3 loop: CASSEAGGVYQPQHF. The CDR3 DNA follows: TGTGCCAGCAGTGAGGCAGGGGGCGTTTATCAGCCCCAGCATTTT. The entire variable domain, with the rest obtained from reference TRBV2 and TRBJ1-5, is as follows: EPEVTQTPSHQVTQMGQEVILRCVPISNHLYFYWYRQILGQKVEFLVSFYNNEISEKSEIFDDQFSVERPDGSNFTLKIRSTKLEDSAMYFCASSEAGGVYQPQHFGDGTRLSIL.

The CDR3 reads CASSSGTASRGYTF. As DNA, the CDR3 is TGTGCCAGCAGTTCCGGGACAGCCTCCCGTGGCTACACCTTC. The J gene is TRBJ1-2, the V gene TRBV28; 7 nucleotides line up with TRBD1. Germline CDR1 MDHEN, CDR2 SYDVKM. Losses at the gene ends were 4 bases for V and 7 bases for J; bases not matched to a gene: 9. The CDR3 spans 14 residues.

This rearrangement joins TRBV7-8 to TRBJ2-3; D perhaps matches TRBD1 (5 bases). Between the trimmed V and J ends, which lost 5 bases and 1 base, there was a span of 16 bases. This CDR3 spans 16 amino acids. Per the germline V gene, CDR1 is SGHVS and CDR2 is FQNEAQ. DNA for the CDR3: TGTGCCAGCAGCCTAAGGGAAACAGGAGGCACAGATACGCAGTATTTT. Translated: CASSLRETGGTDTQYF.

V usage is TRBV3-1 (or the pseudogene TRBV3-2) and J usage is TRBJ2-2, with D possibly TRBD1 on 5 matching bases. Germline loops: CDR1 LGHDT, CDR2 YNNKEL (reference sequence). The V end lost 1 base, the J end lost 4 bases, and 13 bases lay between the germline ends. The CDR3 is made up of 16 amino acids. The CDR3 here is CASSQVQVSGTGELFF. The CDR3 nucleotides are TGTGCCAGCAGCCAAGTACAGGTTTCGGGCACCGGGGAGCTGTTTTTT.

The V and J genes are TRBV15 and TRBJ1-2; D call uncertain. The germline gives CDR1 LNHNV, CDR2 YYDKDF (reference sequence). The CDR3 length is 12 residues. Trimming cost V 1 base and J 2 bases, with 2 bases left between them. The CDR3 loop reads CATSRANYGYTF. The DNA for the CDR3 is TGTGCCACCAGCAGAGCAAACTATGGCTACACCTTC.

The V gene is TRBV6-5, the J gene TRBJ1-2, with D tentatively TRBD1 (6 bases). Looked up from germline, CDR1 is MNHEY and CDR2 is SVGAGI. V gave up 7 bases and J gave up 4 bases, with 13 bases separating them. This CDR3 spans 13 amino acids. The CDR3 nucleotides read TGTGCCAGCACCGGGACATTAGGCTATGGCTACACCTTC. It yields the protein CASTGTLGYGYTF.

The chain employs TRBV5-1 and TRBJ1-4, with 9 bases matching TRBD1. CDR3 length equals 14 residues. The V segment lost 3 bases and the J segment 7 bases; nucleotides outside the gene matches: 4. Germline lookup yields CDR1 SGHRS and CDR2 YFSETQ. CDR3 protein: CASSWGQGGEKLFF. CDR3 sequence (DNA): TGCGCCAGCAGCTGGGGACAGGGAGGTGAAAAACTGTTTTTT.

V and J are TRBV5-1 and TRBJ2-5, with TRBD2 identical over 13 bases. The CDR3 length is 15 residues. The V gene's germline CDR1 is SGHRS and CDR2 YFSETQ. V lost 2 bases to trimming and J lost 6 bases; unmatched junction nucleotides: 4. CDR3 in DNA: TGCGCCAGCAGCTTAACTAGCGGGGGGGGCCAGACCCAGTACTTC. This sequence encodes CASSLTSGGGQTQYF.

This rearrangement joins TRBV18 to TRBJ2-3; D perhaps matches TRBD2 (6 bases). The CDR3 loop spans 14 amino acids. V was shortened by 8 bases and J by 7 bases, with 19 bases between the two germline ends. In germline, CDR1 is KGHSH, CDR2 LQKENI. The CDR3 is CASLRGEDRNTQYF. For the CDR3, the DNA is TGTGCCAGCCTCCGCGGGGAGGATCGCAATACGCAGTATTTT.

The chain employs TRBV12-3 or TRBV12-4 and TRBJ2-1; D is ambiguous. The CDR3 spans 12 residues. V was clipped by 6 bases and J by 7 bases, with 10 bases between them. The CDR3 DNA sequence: TGTGCCAGCAGCCTCCGGGTAAATGAGCAGTTCTTC. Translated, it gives CASSLRVNEQFF.

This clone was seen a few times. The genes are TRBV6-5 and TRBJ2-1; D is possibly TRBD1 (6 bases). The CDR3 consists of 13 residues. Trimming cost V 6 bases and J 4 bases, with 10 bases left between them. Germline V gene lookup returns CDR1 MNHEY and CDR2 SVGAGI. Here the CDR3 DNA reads TGTGCCAGCAGGCACAGGGATTACAATGAGCAGTTCTTC. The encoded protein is CASRHRDYNEQFF.

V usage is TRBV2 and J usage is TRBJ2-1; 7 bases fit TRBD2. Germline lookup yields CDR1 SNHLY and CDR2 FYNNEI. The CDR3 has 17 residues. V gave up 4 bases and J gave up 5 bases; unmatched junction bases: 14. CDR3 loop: CASSVERDLAVNNEQFF. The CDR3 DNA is TGTGCCAGCAGTGTTGAAAGGGACCTAGCGGTAAACAATGAGCAGTTCTTC. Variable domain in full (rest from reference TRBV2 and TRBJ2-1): EPEVTQTPSHQVTQMGQEVILRCVPISNHLYFYWYRQILGQKVEFLVSFYNNEISEKSEIFDDQFSVERPDGSNFTLKIRSTKLEDSAMYFCASSVERDLAVNNEQFFGPGTRLTVL.

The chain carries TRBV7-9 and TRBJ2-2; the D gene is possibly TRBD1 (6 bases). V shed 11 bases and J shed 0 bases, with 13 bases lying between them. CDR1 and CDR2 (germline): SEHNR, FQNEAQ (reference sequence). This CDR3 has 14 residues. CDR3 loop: CAPRDNANTGELFF. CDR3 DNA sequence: TGTGCCCCCCGGGACAATGCGAACACCGGGGAGCTGTTTTTT. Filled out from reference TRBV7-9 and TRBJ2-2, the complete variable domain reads DTGVSQNPRHKITKRGQNVTFRCDPISEHNRLYWYRQTLGQGPEFLTYFQNEAQLEKSRLLSDRFSAERPKGSFSTLEIQRTEQGDSAMYLCAPRDNANTGELFFGEGSRLTVL.

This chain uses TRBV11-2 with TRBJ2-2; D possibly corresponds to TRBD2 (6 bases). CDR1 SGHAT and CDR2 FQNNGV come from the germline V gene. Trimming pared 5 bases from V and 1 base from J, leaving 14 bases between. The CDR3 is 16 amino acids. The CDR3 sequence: CASSPGRGWNTGELFF. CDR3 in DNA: TGTGCCAGCAGCCCCGGACGGGGGTGGAACACCGGGGAGCTGTTTTTT. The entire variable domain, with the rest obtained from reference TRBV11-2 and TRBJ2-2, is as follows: EAGVAQSPRYKIIEKRQSVAFWCNPISGHATLYWYQQILGQGPKLLIQFQNNGVVDDSQLPKDRFSAERLKGVDSTLKIQPAKLEDSAVYLCASSPGRGWNTGELFFGEGSRLTVL.